This TCR beta chain was sequenced during a study of T cell responses to AZD1222 COVID-19 vaccine (dated by TCRdb to about 2021). A note on the overall study: Because spike-specific TCR depth and breadth did not differ between the two schedules, AZD1222 recipients who got a second dose at roughly 4 weeks were pooled with those who got a second dose at roughly 12 weeks. TCR sequencing was performed for about 250 trial participants, of whom about 200 were given two doses of AZD1222 and approximately 26 were given two doses of MenACWY control vaccine. Trial participants were enrolled into age subgroups of 18-55, 56-69 and 70-plus years, which contained 148, 28 and 57 TCR-sequenced participants, respectively. What the authors observed across the whole study: In the small 56-69-year group, the increase in depth fell short of significance, most likely because of low power. The vaccine-associated CD4 TCRs covered the entire spike protein, and the dominant responses fell in regions 160-218 and 743-854. Most participants were white British and females outnumbered males, and the authors suggested that clonal diversity may have been underestimated. Reportedly, close to half of the unique spike-specific TCRs recognized epitopes lying outside the regions that are mutated in the B.1.351 and B.1.1.7 variants. After two AZD1222 doses, both the breadth and the depth of spike-specific TCRs were significantly higher than at day 0 and than in MenACWY recipients. Only five or six AZD1222 recipients were SARS-CoV-2 seropositive at baseline, limiting conclusions about previously exposed vaccinees. Because no samples from the day 14 peak response were available, repertoires could be characterized only after the peak T cell response.

From the germline V gene (reference sequence), CDR1 is LNHDA and CDR2 is SQIVND. V loses 5 bases of germline sequence and J loses 1 base, and the interval between the two ends is 12 bases. The CDR3 runs 16 residues from the cysteine to the phenylalanine. Only CDR3 DNA is held: 48 bases, read in frame from base 1. The CDR3 regions of human TCRbeta chains were subjected to immunosequencing. In the original analysis: Repertoire TCRs were matched against a reference library of SARS-CoV-2-specific TCRs generated with the MIRA antigen-specificity platform. Breadth was defined as the fraction of unique TCRs that were SARS-CoV-2-associated. Depth was defined as the fraction of total T cells that were SARS-CoV-2-associated. Each spike-specific TCR was assigned to its reactive spike region and to a CD4 or CD8 class using the MIRA data. Log10-transformed breadth and depth values were compared by one-way ANOVA with Sidak's multiple comparisons tests. TCRdb obtained this table from immuneACCESS and retained in-frame rearrangements with V and J assigned. These tables miss some clones; where compared with another copy, unresolved V genes account for less than half of the shortfall, and the remainder is unexplained. V and J calls plus clone size are reproduced from that table; the DNA served to infer D and trimming. The sample table records around 130,000 clones; approximately 85% of these occur just once. The ten top clones hold about 1.5% of the sample.

Explained via the paper, the time point label denotes: baseline before first vaccination. Samples from vaccinated people were obtained from the UK trials COV001 and COV002, which included a single-blind randomized controlled phase 2/3 trial of AZD1222 (ChAdOx1 nCoV-19) in healthy adults. For TCRbeta chain sequencing, PBMC samples were collected from trial participants at day 0 and at day 28 after the second dose. This clone was counted once. The antigen this receptor binds is unknown. No clone much larger than this one lies a single base away; base qualities are absent. This sample also contains other DNA sequences that code for the same CDR3.

This material consisted of peripheral blood, taken on day 0 of AZD1222 vaccination. The sequence joins TRBV19 to TRBJ2-6, with the identity of the D gene unclear. The receptor was derived from an adult in good health. The CDR3 is CASSPRTGSGANVLTF. The base sequence is TGTGCCAGTAGTCCCCGGACGGGTTCTGGGGCCAACGTCCTGACTTTC.